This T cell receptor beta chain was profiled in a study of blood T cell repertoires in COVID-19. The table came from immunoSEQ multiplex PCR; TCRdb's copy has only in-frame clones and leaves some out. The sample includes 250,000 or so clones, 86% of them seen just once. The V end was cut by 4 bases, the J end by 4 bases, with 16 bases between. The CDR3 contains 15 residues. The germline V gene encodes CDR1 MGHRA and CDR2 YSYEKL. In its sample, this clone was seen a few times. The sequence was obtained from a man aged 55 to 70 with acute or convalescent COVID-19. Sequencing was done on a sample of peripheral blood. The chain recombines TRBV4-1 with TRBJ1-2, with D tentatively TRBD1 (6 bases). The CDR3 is CASSREWGGSYGYTF. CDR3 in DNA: TGCGCCAGCAGCCGGGAGTGGGGGGGCAGCTATGGCTACACCTTC.